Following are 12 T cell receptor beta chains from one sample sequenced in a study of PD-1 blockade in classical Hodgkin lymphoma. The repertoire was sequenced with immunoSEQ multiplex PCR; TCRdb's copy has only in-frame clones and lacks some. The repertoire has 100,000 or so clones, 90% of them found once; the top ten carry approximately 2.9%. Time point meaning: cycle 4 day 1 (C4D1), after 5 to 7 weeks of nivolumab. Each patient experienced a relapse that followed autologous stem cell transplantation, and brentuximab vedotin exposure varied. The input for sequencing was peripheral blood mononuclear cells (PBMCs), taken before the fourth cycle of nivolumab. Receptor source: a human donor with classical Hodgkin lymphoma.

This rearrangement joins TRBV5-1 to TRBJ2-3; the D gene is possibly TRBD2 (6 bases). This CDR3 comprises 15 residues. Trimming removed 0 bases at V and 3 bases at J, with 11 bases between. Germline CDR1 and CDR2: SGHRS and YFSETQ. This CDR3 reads CASSLGLVVTDTQYF. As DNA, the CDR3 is TGCGCCAGCAGCTTGGGACTAGTGGTAACAGATACGCAGTATTTT.

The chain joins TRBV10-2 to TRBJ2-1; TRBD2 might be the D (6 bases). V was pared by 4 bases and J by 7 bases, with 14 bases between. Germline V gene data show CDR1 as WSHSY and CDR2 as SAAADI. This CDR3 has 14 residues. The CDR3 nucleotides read TGCGCCAGCAGTGTCGGGAGAAATGGGAATGAGCAGTTCTTC. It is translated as CASSVGRNGNEQFF.

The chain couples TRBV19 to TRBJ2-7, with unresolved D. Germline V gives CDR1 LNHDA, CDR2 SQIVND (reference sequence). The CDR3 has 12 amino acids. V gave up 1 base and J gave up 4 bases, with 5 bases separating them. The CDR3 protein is CASSIGSYEQYF. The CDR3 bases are TGTGCCAGTAGTATAGGGAGTTACGAGCAGTACTTC.

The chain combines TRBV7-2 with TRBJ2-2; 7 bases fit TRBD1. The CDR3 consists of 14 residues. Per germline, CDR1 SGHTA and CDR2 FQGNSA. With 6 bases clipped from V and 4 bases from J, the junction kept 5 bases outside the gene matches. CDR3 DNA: TGTGCCAGCAGGAGACAGGGACCCACCGGGGAGCTGTTTTTT. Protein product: CASRRQGPTGELFF.

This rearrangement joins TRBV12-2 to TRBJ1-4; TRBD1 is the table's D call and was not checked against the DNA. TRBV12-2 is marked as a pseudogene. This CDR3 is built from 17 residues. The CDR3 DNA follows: TGTGCAAGTCGCTTAGACGACAGGGTACGGGCTAATGAAAAACTGTTTTTT. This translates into CASRLDDRVRANEKLFF.

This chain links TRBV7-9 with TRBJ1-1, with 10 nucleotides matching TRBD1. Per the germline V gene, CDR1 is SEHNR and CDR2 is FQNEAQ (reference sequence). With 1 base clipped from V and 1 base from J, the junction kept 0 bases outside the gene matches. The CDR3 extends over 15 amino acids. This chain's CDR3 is CASSLGTGGNTEAFF. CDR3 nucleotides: TGTGCCAGCAGCTTAGGGACAGGGGGGAACACTGAAGCTTTCTTT.

CDR3 in amino acids: CATSRDATAYSNQPQHF. The DNA for the CDR3 is TGTGCCACCAGCAGAGATGCCACAGCTTATAGCAATCAGCCCCAGCATTTT. This chain uses TRBV15 with TRBJ1-5; D not certain. V lost 0 bases and J 0 bases, leaving 12 bases between the germline ends. The CDR3 contains 17 residues. Germline assignment: CDR1 LNHNV and CDR2 YYDKDF (reference sequence).

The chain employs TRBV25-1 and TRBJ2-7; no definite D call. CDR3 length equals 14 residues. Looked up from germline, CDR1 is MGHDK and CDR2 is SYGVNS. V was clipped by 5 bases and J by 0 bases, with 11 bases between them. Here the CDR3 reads CASSRFGFSYEQYF. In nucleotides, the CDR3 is TGTGCCAGCAGTCGGTTCGGGTTCTCCTACGAGCAGTACTTC.

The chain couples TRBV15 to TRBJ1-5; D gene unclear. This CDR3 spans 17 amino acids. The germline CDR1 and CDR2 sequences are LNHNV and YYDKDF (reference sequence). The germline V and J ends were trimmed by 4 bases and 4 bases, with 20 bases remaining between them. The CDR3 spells CATSTSIFHQGNQPQHF. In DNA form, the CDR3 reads TGTGCCACCAGCACCTCCATATTTCACCAAGGGAATCAGCCCCAGCATTTT. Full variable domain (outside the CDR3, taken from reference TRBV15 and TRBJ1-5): DAMVIQNPRYQVTQFGKPVTLSCSQTLNHNVMYWYQQKSSQAPKLLFHYYDKDFNNEADTPDNFQSRRPNTSFCFLDIRSPGLGDTAMYLCATSTSIFHQGNQPQHFGDGTRLSIL.

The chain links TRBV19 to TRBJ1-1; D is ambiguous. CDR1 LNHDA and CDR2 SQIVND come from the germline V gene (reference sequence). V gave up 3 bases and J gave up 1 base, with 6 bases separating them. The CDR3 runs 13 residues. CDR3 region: CASSMGENTEAFF. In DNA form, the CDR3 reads TGTGCCAGTAGTATGGGAGAGAACACTGAAGCTTTCTTT.

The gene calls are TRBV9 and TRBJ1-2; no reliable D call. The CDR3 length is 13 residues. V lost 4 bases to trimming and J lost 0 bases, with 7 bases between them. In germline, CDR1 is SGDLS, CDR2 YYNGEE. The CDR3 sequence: CASSPTANYGYTF. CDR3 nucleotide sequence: TGTGCCAGCAGCCCCACAGCTAACTATGGCTACACCTTC.

CDR3 sequence: CASKRVLAFF. For the CDR3, the DNA is TGTGCCAGCAAGAGGGTATTAGCTTTCTTT. V gene TRBV25-1 combines with J gene TRBJ1-1, with D unresolved. V was clipped by 7 bases and J by 10 bases, with 10 bases between them. The germline gives CDR1 MGHDK, CDR2 SYGVNS. The CDR3 consists of 10 residues.